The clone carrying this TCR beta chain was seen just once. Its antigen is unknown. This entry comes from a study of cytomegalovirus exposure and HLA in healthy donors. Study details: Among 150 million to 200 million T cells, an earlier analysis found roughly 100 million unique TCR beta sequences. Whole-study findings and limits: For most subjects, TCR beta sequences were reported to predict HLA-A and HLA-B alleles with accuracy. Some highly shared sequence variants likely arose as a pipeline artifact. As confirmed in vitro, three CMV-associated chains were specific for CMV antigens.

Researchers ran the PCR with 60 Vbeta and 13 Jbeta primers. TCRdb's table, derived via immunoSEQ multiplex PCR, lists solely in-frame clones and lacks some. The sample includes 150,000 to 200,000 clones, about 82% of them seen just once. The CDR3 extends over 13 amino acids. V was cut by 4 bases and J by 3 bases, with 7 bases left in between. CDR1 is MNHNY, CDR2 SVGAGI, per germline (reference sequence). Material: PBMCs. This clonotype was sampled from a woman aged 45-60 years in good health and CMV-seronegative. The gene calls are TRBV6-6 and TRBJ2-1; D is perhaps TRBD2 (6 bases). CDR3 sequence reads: CASSWGVYNEQFF. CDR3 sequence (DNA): TGTGCCAGCAGTTGGGGGGTCTACAATGAGCAGTTCTTC.